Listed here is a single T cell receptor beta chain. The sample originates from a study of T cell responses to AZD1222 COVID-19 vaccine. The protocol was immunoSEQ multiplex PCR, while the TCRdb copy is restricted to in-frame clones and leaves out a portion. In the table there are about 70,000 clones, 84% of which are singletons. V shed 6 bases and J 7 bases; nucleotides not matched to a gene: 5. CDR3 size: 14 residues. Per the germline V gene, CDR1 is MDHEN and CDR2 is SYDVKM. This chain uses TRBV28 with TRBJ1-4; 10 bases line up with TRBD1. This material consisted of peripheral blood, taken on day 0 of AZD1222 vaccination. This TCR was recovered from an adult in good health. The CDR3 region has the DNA TGTGCCAGCAGCTTGACAGGGGGCAGTGAAAAACTGTTTTTT. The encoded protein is CASSLTGGSEKLFF.